The 16 T cell receptor beta chains listed next were all sequenced from one sample in a study of blood T cell repertoires in COVID-19. The method was immunoSEQ multiplex PCR; TCRdb's version includes in-frame clones alone and lacks a portion of them. This sample has fewer than 250,000 clones; 70% to 85% occur once, and the top ten carry 3.2%. The sample taken for sequencing was PBMCs or T cells enriched from blood (not recorded which). These receptors all stem from a woman in her twenties or thirties who had recovered from COVID-19.

The chain combines TRBV7-9 with TRBJ1-1, with TRBD1 as a possible D gene (5 bases). This CDR3 has 15 residues. Per germline, CDR1 SEHNR and CDR2 FQNEAQ (reference sequence). V shed 2 bases and J shed 4 bases, with 14 bases lying between them. The CDR3 DNA is TGTGCCAGCAGCTTACCTGGGGGGAAAGGCACTGAAGCTTTCTTT. It codes for CASSLPGGKGTEAFF.

The chain combines TRBV10-3 with TRBJ1-2, with D tentatively TRBD1 (5 bases). Trimming stripped 0 bases from V and 0 bases from J, with 11 bases between. CDR1 and CDR2 (germline): ENHRY, SYGVKD. The CDR3 spans 16 residues. The CDR3 nucleotides read TGTGCCATCAGTGAGTCGATGGGGCTAGCTAACTATGGCTACACCTTC. Amino acid sequence: CAISESMGLANYGYTF.

V usage is TRBV28 and J usage is TRBJ1-3, with a weak D call TRBD1 (5 bases). V lost 2 bases and J lost 7, with 12 bases in between. Germline V gives CDR1 MDHEN, CDR2 SYDVKM. CDR3 length: 14 residues. In DNA form, the CDR3 reads TGTGCCAGCAGTTTAGACAGTGCTAGGAACACCATATATTTT. Translation gives CASSLDSARNTIYF.

The chain recombines TRBV10-3 with TRBJ1-6; 7 bases agree with TRBD1. Germline V gene lookup returns CDR1 ENHRY and CDR2 SYGVKD. V lost 10 bases and J lost 6; bases outside the gene matches: 9. The CDR3 has 14 amino acids. The CDR3 region is CATNRDSANSPLHF. The CDR3 bases are TGTGCCACCAACCGGGACAGTGCTAATTCACCCCTCCACTTT.

This clone was seen a few times. The rearrangement uses TRBV9 and TRBJ2-7; possibly TRBD2 for D (7 bases). The CDR3 length is 12 residues. Trimming took off 4 bases at V and 12 bases at J, with 17 bases between the two ends. Germline assignment: CDR1 SGDLS and CDR2 YYNGEE. The CDR3 region has the DNA TGTGCCAGCAGCCCAGGGGAGGGGGTTCTGTACTTC. Its protein is CASSPGEGVLYF. Full variable domain (missing parts from reference TRBV9 and TRBJ2-7): DSGVTQTPKHLITATGQRVTLRCSPRSGDLSVYWYQQSLDQGLQFLIQYYNGEERAKGNILERFSAQQFPDLHSELNLSSLELGDSALYFCASSPGEGVLYFGPGTRLTVT.

V is TRBV9 and J is TRBJ1-1; unclear D gene. Germline values: CDR1 SGDLS, CDR2 YYNGEE. The CDR3 covers 14 residues. Trimming shortened V by 5 bases and J by 2 bases, and 13 bases separated the two germline ends. The CDR3 protein is CASSLMGENTEAFF. The CDR3 nucleotides read TGTGCCAGCAGTCTCATGGGAGAAAACACTGAAGCTTTCTTT.

This clone was observed a few times. The rearrangement uses TRBV2 and TRBJ1-2, with 10 bases identical to TRBD1. Germline V gene lookup returns CDR1 SNHLY and CDR2 FYNNEI. The CDR3 runs 14 residues. V shed 4 bases and J 7 bases; nucleotides not matched to a gene: 6. This CDR3 is CASSGRQGAFGYTF. The CDR3 DNA is TGTGCCAGCAGTGGTCGACAGGGGGCGTTTGGCTACACCTTC.

In nucleotides, the CDR3 is TGTGCCAGCAGTTCGGACAGGGCTTACTATGGCTACACCTTC. Its protein product is CASSSDRAYYGYTF. This chain links TRBV5-6 with TRBJ1-2; 8 bases match TRBD1. The germline gives CDR1 SGHDT, CDR2 YYEEEE. Trimming at V came to 5 bases and at J to 3 bases, leaving 6 bases not matched to a gene. The CDR3 runs to 14 residues.

V is TRBV24-1 and J is TRBJ2-7, with 10 bases lining up with TRBD2. J lost 6 bases, V lost 6 bases, and 13 bases had no gene match. The V gene's germline CDR1 is KGHDR and CDR2 SFDVKD. The CDR3 runs 16 residues. The DNA for the CDR3 is TGTGCCACCAGTACCCCGACAAGCGGGAGGGCCTGCGAGCAGTACTTC. It translates to CATSTPTSGRACEQYF.

The chain carries TRBV6-2 or TRBV6-3 and TRBJ1-1, with D hard to call. This CDR3 has 14 amino acids. Germline CDR1 MNHEY, CDR2 SVGEGT. V lost 5 bases, J lost 4 bases, and 14 bases lay in between. The CDR3 is CASSTPGFTTEAFF. The DNA of the CDR3 is TGTGCCAGCAGTACGCCGGGGTTTACCACTGAAGCTTTCTTT.

J is TRBJ2-1 and V is TRBV5-4; no definite D call. The germline gives CDR1 SGHNT, CDR2 YYREEE (reference sequence). This CDR3 is 13 amino acids long. V shed 1 base and J shed 4 bases, with 6 bases lying between them. The CDR3 reads CASSLRLYNEQFF. The CDR3 region has the DNA TGTGCCAGCAGCTTGCGTCTTTACAATGAGCAGTTCTTC.

The V gene is TRBV28, the J gene TRBJ1-1; D is perhaps TRBD1 (5 bases). V lost 8 bases and J lost 1, with 14 bases in between. The length of the CDR3 is 14 residues. In germline, CDR1 is MDHEN, CDR2 SYDVKM. CDR3 sequence reads: CASGAWGGNTEAFF. The CDR3, as DNA: TGTGCCAGCGGGGCGTGGGGAGGGAACACTGAAGCTTTCTTT.

This rearrangement joins TRBV11-2 to TRBJ2-1, with 8 bases lining up with TRBD2. This CDR3 contains 16 residues. V shed 3 bases, J shed 0 bases, and the junction held 4 bases outside the gene matches. Germline CDR1 is SGHAT and CDR2 is FQNNGV. The CDR3 loop reads CASSFTLAGSYNEQFF. Written as DNA, the CDR3 is TGTGCCAGCAGCTTTACCCTAGCGGGCTCCTACAATGAGCAGTTCTTC. The full variable domain, in which reference TRBV11-2 and TRBJ2-1 provide the parts outside the CDR3, is EAGVAQSPRYKIIEKRQSVAFWCNPISGHATLYWYQQILGQGPKLLIQFQNNGVVDDSQLPKDRFSAERLKGVDSTLKIQPAKLEDSAVYLCASSFTLAGSYNEQFFGPGTRLTVL.

V and J are TRBV7-6 and TRBJ2-7, with 9 nucleotides matching TRBD2. V was pared by 4 bases and J by 5 bases, with 24 bases of the junction left unmatched. CDR3 length: 20 amino acids. In germline, CDR1 is SGHVS, CDR2 FNYEAQ. The CDR3 DNA is TGTGCCAGCAGCTCGCGGCCGGACCTACAAAGGGCGGGAGGGCCCCACGAGCAGTACTTC. This encodes CASSSRPDLQRAGGPHEQYF.

The chain carries TRBV7-2 and TRBJ1-6, with D tentatively TRBD1 (5 bases). This CDR3 is 17 amino acids long. Germline CDR1 SGHTA, CDR2 FQGNSA. V was shortened by 1 base and J by 2 bases, with 12 bases between the two germline ends. As DNA, the CDR3 is TGTGCCAGCAGCTTAGGTTCCAGGGCTCCCTATAATTCACCCCTCCACTTT. Protein product: CASSLGSRAPYNSPLHF. Complete variable domain (other parts from reference TRBV7-2 and TRBJ1-6): GAGVSQSPSNKVTEKGKDVELRCDPISGHTALYWYRQSLGQGLEFLIYFQGNSAPDKSGLPSDRFSAERTGGSVSTLTIQRTQQEDSAVYLCASSLGSRAPYNSPLHFGNGTRLTVT.

This chain joins TRBV27 and TRBJ2-1; TRBD2 matches 8 bases. CDR1 and CDR2 from the germline V gene are MNHEY and SMNVEV (reference sequence). With V trimmed by 4 bases and J by 6 bases, 8 bases remained unmatched. This CDR3 has 15 residues. CDR3 in amino acids: CASSSGTRPGNEQFF. DNA for the CDR3: TGTGCCAGCAGTTCCGGGACTAGGCCGGGCAATGAGCAGTTCTTC.